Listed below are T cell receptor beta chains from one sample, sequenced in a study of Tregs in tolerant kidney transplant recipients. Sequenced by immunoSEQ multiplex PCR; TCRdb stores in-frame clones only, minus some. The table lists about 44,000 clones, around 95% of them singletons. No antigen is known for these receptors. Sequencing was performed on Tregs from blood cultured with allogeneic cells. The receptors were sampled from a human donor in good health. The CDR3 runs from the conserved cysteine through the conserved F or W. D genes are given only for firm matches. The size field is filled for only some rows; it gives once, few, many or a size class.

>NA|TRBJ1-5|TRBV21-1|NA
TGTGCCAGCAGCAAAGTGAGGGGGACAGAATCCCAGCCCCAGCATTTT
CASSKVRGTESQPQHF
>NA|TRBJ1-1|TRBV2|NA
TGTGCCACCACAAGCAACGGAGGGGGCACTGAAGCTTTCTTT
CATTSNGGGTEAFF
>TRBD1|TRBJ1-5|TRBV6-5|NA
TGTGCCACCCAGAAAGGGACAGGGGGAGTTCAGCCCCAGCATTTT
CATQKGTGGVQPQHF
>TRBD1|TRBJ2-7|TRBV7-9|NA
TGTGCCAGCAGCCAAGGGACAGGGCTACGGAGCTCCTACGAGCAGTACTTC
CASSQGTGLRSSYEQYF
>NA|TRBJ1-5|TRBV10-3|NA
TGTGCCATCAATGAGAAGGGAGATCAGCCCCAGCATTTT
CAINEKGDQPQHF
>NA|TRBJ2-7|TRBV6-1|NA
TGTGCCAGCAGCGAGGCCAGCTCCTACGAGCAGTACTTC
CASSEASSYEQYF
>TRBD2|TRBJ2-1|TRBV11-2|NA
TGTGCCAGCAGCTTAGAGGCGGGGGACAATGAGCAGTTCTTC
CASSLEAGDNEQFF
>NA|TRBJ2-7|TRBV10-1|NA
TGCGCCAGCAGTGAGTCAAGCATGGTGCCCGAGCAGTACTTC
CASSESSMVPEQYF
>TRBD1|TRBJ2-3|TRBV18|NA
TGTGCCAGCTCACCAAGGACAGGGGAAGATACGCAGTATTTT
CASSPRTGEDTQYF
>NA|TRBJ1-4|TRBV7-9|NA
TGTGCCAGCAGCTCCACCGGGCTCTTCGGGAGTTATAATGAAAAACTGTTTTTT
CASSSTGLFGSYNEKLFF
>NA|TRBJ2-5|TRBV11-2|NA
TGTGCCAGCAGCTTAAGGCTTGTGAGGACGGAAGAGACCCAGTACTTC
CASSLRLVRTEETQYF
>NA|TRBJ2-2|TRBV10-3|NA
TGTGCCATCAGTGACGGCACCGGGGAGCTGTTTTTT
CAISDGTGELFF
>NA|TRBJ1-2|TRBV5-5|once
TGTGCCAGCAGCTTGGTGCAGGCCAGAGGCTACACCTTC
CASSLVQARGYTF
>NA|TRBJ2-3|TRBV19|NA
TGTGCCAGTAGTATTGTGGGCTTCGCAGATACGCAGTATTTT
CASSIVGFADTQYF
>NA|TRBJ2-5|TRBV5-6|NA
TGTGCCAGCAGTCCTCGGTGGGGAGGAGGAGAGACCCAGTACTTC
CASSPRWGGGETQYF
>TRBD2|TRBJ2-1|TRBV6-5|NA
TGTGCCAGCAGTTACCAGCGGGGGTCCTACAATGAGCAGTTCTTC
CASSYQRGSYNEQFF
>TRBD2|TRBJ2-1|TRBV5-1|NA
TGCGCCAGCAGCTTCCGGACTAGCGGGAGGGGGTTAGACAATGAGCAGTTCTTC
CASSFRTSGRGLDNEQFF
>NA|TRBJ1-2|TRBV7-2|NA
TGTGCCAGCAGGTCCGGGACGGGTAACTATGGCTACACCTTC
CASRSGTGNYGYTF
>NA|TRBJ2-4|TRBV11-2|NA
TGTGCCAGCAGCTTAGAGACCGGTATAGCCAAAAACATTCAGTACTTC
CASSLETGIAKNIQYF
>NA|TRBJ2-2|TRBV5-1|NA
TGCGCCAGCAGCTTGGTTGGGGGCCTGGACACCGGGGAGCTGTTTTTT
CASSLVGGLDTGELFF
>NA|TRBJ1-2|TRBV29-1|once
TGCAGCGTTGTAGCCCCAGCTAACTATGGCTACACCTTC
CSVVAPANYGYTF
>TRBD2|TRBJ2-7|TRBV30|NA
TGTGCCTGGAGAGGTAGCGGGCGACCAAGCTCCTACGAGCAGTACTTC
CAWRGSGRPSSYEQYF